This T cell receptor (beta chain) was recovered during a study of cytomegalovirus exposure and HLA in healthy donors listed by TCRdb under 2017. Context from the whole study: An earlier analysis of several hundred of the donors reported roughly 270 Gb of sequence data and 117 million unique TCR beta sequences from 150 million to 200 million T cells. Class I and class II HLA loci were covered by the typing at four-digit resolution. In the later analysis, no new phenotypic data were used to find candidate immune exposures; instead, reliance was placed on TCR beta sequences and their occurrence across donors. To predict cytomegalovirus infection status, the study combined high-throughput TCR immunosequencing, statistical association of individual TCRs with disease status, and machine learning. An earlier analysis of several hundred of the donors applied high-throughput TCR beta sequencing to assess whether each TCR beta V gene segment acted as functional or pseudogenic. A handful of DR-DQ haplotypes were handled as single units for association and clustering because linkage in the cohort was strong. All discovery cohort repertoires had been generated on a single sequencing platform. In addition to the first cohort of around 670 subjects, a separate validation cohort of approximately 120 different subjects was used. A later genetic analysis used genome-wide SNP genotypes for about 60% of the roughly 700 donors, treating that subset as a discovery cohort. The number of typed donors differed by locus: roughly 620-640 for A, B, C, DRB1 and DQB1; some 500 for DQA1; 606 for DPA1; and some 450 for DPB1. Of the 300 to 500 genotyped donors, 81% were placed in the genetic ancestry cluster associated with self-reported Caucasian donors. The study aimed to test whether cataloging public T cell receptors could reveal signatures of past pathogen exposure. Among 350 to 400 genotyped donors of the cohort, an average of around 240,000 unique TCR beta nucleotide sequences were sequenced per donor, about a sixth of them non-productive. The study used immunosequencing to profile the T cell repertoires of several hundred subjects and linked those repertoires to cytomegalovirus serostatus. To study patterns of TCR occurrence, a later analysis re-analyzed previously published TCR beta repertoires from around 670 donors and added high-resolution HLA genotyping. Around 320 gigabases of sequencing data and approximately 80 million unique TCR sequences were included in an early release covering roughly 600 HLA-typed donors. Donor age, sex, ethnicity and CMV serostatus were compiled alongside the repertoire data. Study-level results and caveats: Immune exposure information for the cohort was limited to CMV serostatus. In a later genetic analysis, fewer N-insertions in productive TCRs were reported among donors in an Asian-associated ancestry cluster than the approximately 710-donor mean. In a later analysis, TCR association rates were found to vary across HLA loci, with the most associated TCRs seen for DRB1 alleles and the fewest for HLA-C alleles. Linkage disequilibrium might explain the correlated functional status among segregating V segments, but an unknown experimental factor could not be excluded. A total of about 180 TCR beta chains were listed by the study as associated with cytomegalovirus. A further reported finding was that TCR beta sequences accurately predicted the HLA-A and HLA-B alleles for most subjects in the first cohort. Specific HLA alleles were associated with 15,000 to 20,000 TCR beta sequences at a false discovery rate of 0.05 in a later analysis. Broadly in line with IMGT annotations, most TCR beta V segments showed up in productive rearrangements about 87% or about 30% of the time in an earlier analysis of a few hundred of the donors. A later analysis reported that several top co-occurrence clusters appeared linked to parvovirus B19, influenza, CMV and Epstein-Barr virus. In a later genetic analysis, a missense DCLRE1C variant was associated with V-gene and J-gene trimming of TCR beta chains, and the association was replicated in an independent cohort. Strong co-occurrence of HLA alleles, especially DR and DQ, made assigning TCR associations to individual alleles difficult. The cohort was sequenced for TCR beta chains only, and without alpha or paired-chain data the features that could be detected were limited. Across donors, most TCR sequences were observed very rarely, whereas some public TCRs were present in many individuals. Some IMGT-functional V segments, including TRBV6-2 and TRBV6-3, could not be told apart with the 87-base-pair reads, so those segments were excluded. It was suggested by the authors that the approach could potentially be generalized to other disease states and immunological phenotypes. Because HLA typing was missing for some donors at each locus, association tests included only the typed subset. Most CMV-associated TCR beta chains appeared to be HLA-restricted in a later analysis, and the HLA associations seemed to be driven largely by CMV exposure. In vitro tests confirmed that a few of the cytomegalovirus-associated TCR beta chains recognize cytomegalovirus antigens. A later analysis found that HLA-associated TCR beta chains were more clonally expanded and had lower generation probabilities than equally common non-associated chains. Cytomegalovirus status was reported to be diagnosed by the classifier with high specificity and sensitivity in both the original and validation cohorts. A cluster of highly shared sequence variants was judged likely to be a technical artifact of the sequencing pipeline. Sequencing depth was assumed to be roughly uniform across donors in the presence/absence analyses, though that assumption may not hold. The earlier analysis of approximately 560 of the donors excluded 15 to 20 rarely observed V segments, including chromosome 9 orphons, because counts were too low.

Library method: the immunoSEQ multiplex PCR assay. A mixture of 60 forward primers for TCR Vbeta segments and 13 reverse primers for TCR Jbeta segments was used in the multiplex PCR. A multiplex PCR assay on genomic DNA amplified the CDR3 region of rearranged TCR beta genes. The amplified TCR beta libraries were sequenced on the Illumina HiSeq System as 87-base-pair reads. For the original study's pipeline: A later analysis tallied about 77 million unique TCR beta chains across the 600 to 700 repertoires, and about 10 million of those chains were shared by two or more donors. A nearest-neighbor algorithm error-corrected the raw reads and collapsed the reads into unique sequences, merging closely related sequences to remove PCR and sequencing errors. To assign V, D and J gene segments, CDR3 sequences were aligned to IMGT reference sequences. For a sequence to be retained, a match of at least six nucleotides was required to both a V gene segment and a J gene segment. A rearrangement counted as productive if the CDR3 had no stop codons and remained in frame with V and J, and every other rearrangement counted as non-productive. CDR3 was defined by IMGT convention, running from the second conserved V-encoded cysteine to the conserved J-encoded phenylalanine. The earlier analysis of 500 to 600 of the donors excluded sequences that lacked an unambiguous match to a single V gene segment. In an earlier analysis of 587 of the donors, V segments were called functional above 56.7% productive rearrangements and were called segregating when the between-donor standard deviation exceeded 5%. A statistical classification framework was developed to diagnose cytomegalovirus status using the catalog of TCR beta chain sequences. A later analysis assigned V and J genes by comparing TCR nucleotide sequences with IMGT/GENE-DB human TR gene sequences. In a later analysis, CDR3 sequences and most-parsimonious VDJ recombination scenarios were assigned using the TCRdist pipeline. A later analysis defined each TCR beta chain by its CDR3 amino acid sequence plus V-gene family, and excluded reads lacking a unique V-gene family. A later analysis removed 592 highly shared, low-generation-probability nucleotide sequences to deal with suspected cross-contamination and a sequencing artifact. In a later analysis, a clonal expansion index was calculated for each public chain from normalized within-repertoire ranks of inferred template counts. In a later analysis, generation probabilities were computed using a VDJ recombination model fitted to out-of-frame rearrangements, and the results were checked against IGoR. In a later analysis, TCR-TCR, TCR-HLA and TCR-CMV co-occurrence was scored with hypergeometric tests, and a repertoire-size bias correction was applied to TCR pairs. To estimate false discovery rates, a later analysis permuted the HLA or CMV assignments 20 times. A later analysis grouped co-occurring TCRs with DBSCAN, adding TCRdist sequence similarity when clustering within HLA-allele-positive subsets. For co-occurrence clustering, repertoires with fewer than 30,000 or more than 120,000 public chains were excluded, along with roughly five repertoires with anomalous nucleotide sharing. TCRdb limited this immuneACCESS table to in-frame rearrangements with V and J called. A share of clones is missing; checked studies link under half to unresolved V genes, and the rest is unexplained. V and J calls and clone size are those listed in that table; D and trimming were worked out from the DNA. For this sample the table gives roughly 180,000 clones, of which over 65% were detected only once. The ten largest clones represent about 1.5% of the sample.

In total, around 600 healthy bone marrow donors made up the cohort. At the time of sampling, every cohort member was nominally healthy, though immune exposures that went unrecorded were likely present. The donor tested CMV seronegative, placing the donor among the 350 or so seronegative members of the cohort. A peripheral blood sample was provided by each donor, and peripheral blood mononuclear cells were used for TCR beta sequencing. Genomic DNA extraction from the blood cell samples was performed with the Qiagen DNeasy Blood Extraction Kit. V is cut back by 0 bases and J by 5 bases, with 6 bases in the junction unmatched. The CDR3 runs 16 amino acids, cysteine and phenylalanine included. The entry retains the CDR3 DNA only, 48 bases that are in frame from base 1. For CDR1 and CDR2, the germline V gene lists LGHNA and YSLEER. A word on this clone: The antigen this receptor binds is unknown. Base qualities are not recorded, but no much larger clone differs from it by a single base.

Sequenced sample: PBMCs. This TCR was recovered from a man aged 18 to 29 in good health and CMV-seronegative. The rearranged chain carries TRBV4-3 and TRBJ1-5, with TRBD1 identical over 8 junction bases. The CDR3 amino acid sequence is: CASSQDRTGYDQPQHF. In nucleotide form, the sequence is TGCGCCAGCAGCCAAGATAGGACAGGGTACGATCAGCCCCAGCATTTT.